These 6 T cell receptor beta chains were sequenced from one sample in a study of diagnostic markers for celiac disease. TCRdb re-called the reads; one entry per CDR3 protein, DNA not given. The table counts roughly 1,500 distinct CDR3 sequences; 10% lies in the top ten. The sample was either unsorted cells or a sorted T cell fraction (not recorded which). Receptor source: a human donor.

The V and J genes are TRBV19 and TRBJ1-5; TCRdb gives TRBD1 as the D gene, but with no DNA this cannot be confirmed. Germline V gene sequence: CDR1 LNHDA, CDR2 SQIVND (reference sequence). The CDR3 has 15 residues. This CDR3 reads CASTPGTASNQPQHF.

This chain uses TRBV18 with TRBJ2-5; TCRdb reports TRBD1, a call that lacks DNA to check it against. The CDR3 is made up of 14 amino acids. CDR1 and CDR2 (germline): KGHSH, LQKENI. CDR3 region: CASSPRDRGETQYF.

This clonotype is classed as medium-sized by frequency. The rearrangement uses TRBV15 and TRBJ2-1; TCRdb gives TRBD1 as the D gene, but with no DNA this cannot be confirmed. The CDR3 is made up of 12 amino acids. Germline CDR1 LNHNV, CDR2 YYDKDF (reference sequence). The CDR3: CATSRDHGQRFF.

This sequence joins TRBV24-1 and TRBJ2-5; TCRdb's D call of TRBD2 is untestable without DNA. Germline lookup yields CDR1 KGHDR and CDR2 SFDVKD. This CDR3 has 13 residues. The CDR3 is CATSDGGVETQYF.

Judged by frequency, this clonotype is large (0.1 to 1%). CDR3 in amino acids: CASSLATSYEQYF. V gene TRBV3-1 combines with J gene TRBJ2-7. The CDR3 is made up of 13 amino acids. The germline V gene has CDR1 LGHDT and CDR2 YNNKEL (reference sequence).

The rearrangement links TRBV7-2 to TRBJ2-5. Per the germline V gene, CDR1 is SGHTA and CDR2 is FQGNSA. This CDR3 has 13 residues. The CDR3 spells CASSSGTAETQYF.